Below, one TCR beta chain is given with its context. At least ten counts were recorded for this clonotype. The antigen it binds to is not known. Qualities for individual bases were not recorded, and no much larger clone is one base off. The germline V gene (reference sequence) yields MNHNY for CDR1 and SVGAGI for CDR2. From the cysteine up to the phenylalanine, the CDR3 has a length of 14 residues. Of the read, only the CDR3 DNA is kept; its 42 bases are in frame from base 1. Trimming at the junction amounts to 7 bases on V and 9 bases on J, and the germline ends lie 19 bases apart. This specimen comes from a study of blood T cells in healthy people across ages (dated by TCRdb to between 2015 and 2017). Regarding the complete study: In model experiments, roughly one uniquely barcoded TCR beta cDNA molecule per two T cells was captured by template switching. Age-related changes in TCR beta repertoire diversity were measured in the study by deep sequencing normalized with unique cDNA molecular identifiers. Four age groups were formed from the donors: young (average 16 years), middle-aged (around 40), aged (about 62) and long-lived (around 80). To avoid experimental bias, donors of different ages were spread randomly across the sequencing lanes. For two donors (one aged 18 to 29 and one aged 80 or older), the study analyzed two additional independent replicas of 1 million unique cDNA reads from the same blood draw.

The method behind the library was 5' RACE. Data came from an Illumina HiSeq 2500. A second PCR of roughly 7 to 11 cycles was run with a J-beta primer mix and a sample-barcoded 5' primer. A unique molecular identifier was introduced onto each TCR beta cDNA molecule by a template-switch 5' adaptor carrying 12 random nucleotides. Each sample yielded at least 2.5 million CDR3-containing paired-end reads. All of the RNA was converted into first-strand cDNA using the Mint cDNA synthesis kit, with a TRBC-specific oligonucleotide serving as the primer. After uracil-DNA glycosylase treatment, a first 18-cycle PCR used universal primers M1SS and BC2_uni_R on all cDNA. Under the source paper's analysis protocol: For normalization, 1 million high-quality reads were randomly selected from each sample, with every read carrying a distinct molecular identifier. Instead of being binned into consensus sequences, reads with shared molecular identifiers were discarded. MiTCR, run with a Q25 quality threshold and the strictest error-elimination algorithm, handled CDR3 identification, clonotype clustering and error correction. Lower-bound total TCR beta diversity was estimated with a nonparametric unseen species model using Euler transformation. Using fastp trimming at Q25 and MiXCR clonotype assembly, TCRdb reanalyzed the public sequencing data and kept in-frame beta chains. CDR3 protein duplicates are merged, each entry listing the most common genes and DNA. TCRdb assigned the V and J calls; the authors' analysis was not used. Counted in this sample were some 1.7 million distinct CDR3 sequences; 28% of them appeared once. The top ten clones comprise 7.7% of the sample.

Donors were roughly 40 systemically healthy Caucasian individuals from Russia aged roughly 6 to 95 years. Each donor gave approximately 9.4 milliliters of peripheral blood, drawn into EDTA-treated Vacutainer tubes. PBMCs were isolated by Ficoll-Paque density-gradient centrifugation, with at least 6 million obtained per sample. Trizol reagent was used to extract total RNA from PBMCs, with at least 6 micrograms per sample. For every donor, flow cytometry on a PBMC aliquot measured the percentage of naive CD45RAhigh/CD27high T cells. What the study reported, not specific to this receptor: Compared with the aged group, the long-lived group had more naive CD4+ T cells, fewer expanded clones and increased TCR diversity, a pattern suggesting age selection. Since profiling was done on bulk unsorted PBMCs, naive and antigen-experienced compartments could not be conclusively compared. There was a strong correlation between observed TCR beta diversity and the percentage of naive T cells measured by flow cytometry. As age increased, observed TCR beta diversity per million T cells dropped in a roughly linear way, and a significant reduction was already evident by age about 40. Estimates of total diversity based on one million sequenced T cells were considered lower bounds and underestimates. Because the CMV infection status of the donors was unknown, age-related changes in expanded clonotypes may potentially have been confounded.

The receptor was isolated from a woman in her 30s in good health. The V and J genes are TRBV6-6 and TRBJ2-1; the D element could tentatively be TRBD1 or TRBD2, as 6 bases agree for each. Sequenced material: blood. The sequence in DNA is TGTGCCAGCACCAAGTCTGGGGGCGGGACTGAGCAGTTCTTC. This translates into CASTKSGGGTEQFF.